Presented here are 23 T cell receptor beta chains from one specimen sequenced in a study of T cells in Graves' hyperthyroidism and ophthalmopathy. TCR beta CDR3 region amplification was performed from RNA transcripts. The HTBI set primed first-round TCR CDR3 RT-PCR. Using its own MiXCR run on the multiplex PCR reads, TCRdb lists one record per CDR3 protein. The profile shows 45,000 to 50,000 distinct CDR3 sequences, around 45% of them singletons. The source material was peripheral blood or thyroid tissue (not recorded which). The receptor set was obtained from a woman aged 45-65 years with Graves' hyperthyroidism.

This clonotype was recorded many times. The chain employs TRBV12-3 or TRBV12-4 and TRBJ1-5, with 8 bases aligning to TRBD1. The CDR3 contains 15 residues. Losses at the gene ends were 6 bases for V and 0 bases for J; bases not matched to a gene: 4. CDR3 in amino acids: CASRQGQVSNQPQHF. The CDR3 nucleotides are TGTGCCAGCAGGCAGGGACAGGTTAGCAATCAGCCCCAGCATTTT.

This clonotype has a count of ten or more. The rearrangement links TRBV28 to TRBJ1-1; 9 nucleotides agree with TRBD1. Germline V CDR1 and CDR2: MDHEN, SYDVKM. J lost 7 bases, V lost 6 bases, and 6 bases had no gene match. This CDR3 has 13 residues. The CDR3 DNA is TGTGCCAGCAGCAACAGGGGGCAGGTTGAAGCTTTCTTT. It is translated as CASSNRGQVEAFF.

This clonotype was observed once. The rearrangement uses TRBV20-1 and TRBJ2-7; the match to TRBD2 covers 8 bases. With V trimmed by 3 bases and J by 2 bases, 0 bases remained unmatched. Germline assignment: CDR1 DFQATT and CDR2 SNEGSKA (reference sequence). CDR3 length equals 12 residues. The DNA of the CDR3 is TGCAGTGCTAGCGGGAGGGCCTACGAGCAGTACTTC. This codes for CSASGRAYEQYF.

At least ten counts were recorded for this clonotype. Germline is not matched at one junction end, which may reflect a read error. The chain carries TRBV5-1 and TRBJ2-2, with 10 bases aligning to TRBD1. This CDR3 has 15 residues. In germline, CDR1 is SGHRS, CDR2 YFSETQ. The DNA for the CDR3 is TGCGCCAGCAGCTTGCTGGACAGGGGGACCGGGGAGCTGCTTTTT. Translated: CASSLLDRGTGELLF.

This clonotype was detected ten times or more. The V and J genes are TRBV11-2 and TRBJ1-1, with a weak D call TRBD1 (5 bases). The CDR3 covers 18 residues. The ends were cut back, 1 base at V and 0 bases at J, with 18 bases in the middle. The germline V gene encodes CDR1 SGHAT and CDR2 FQNNGV. DNA of the CDR3: TGTGCCAGCAGCTTAGTCGGGGGGACTCAAACATTGAACACTGAAGCTTTCTTT. Its translation: CASSLVGGTQTLNTEAFF.

This rearrangement joins TRBV15 to TRBJ1-1; D is possibly TRBD1 (6 bases). This CDR3 is 12 amino acids long. Germline-derived CDR1 and CDR2 are LNHNV and YYDKDF (reference sequence). V shed 5 bases and J shed 7 bases, with 11 bases lying between them. The CDR3 DNA reads as TGTGCCACCAGCCGAGGACAGCTTGAAGCTTTCTTT. Translating it yields CATSRGQLEAFF. The whole variable domain, remainder taken from reference TRBV15 and TRBJ1-1, is DAMVIQNPRYQVTQFGKPVTLSCSQTLNHNVMYWYQQKSSQAPKLLFHYYDKDFNNEADTPDNFQSRRPNTSFCFLDIRSPGLGDTAMYLCATSRGQLEAFFGQGTRLTVV.

This clonotype was recorded at least ten times. V and J are TRBV28 and TRBJ2-5; D assignment may be TRBD1 or TRBD2 (5 bases each). V was trimmed by 2 bases and J by 7 bases, leaving 11 bases between them. Germline CDR1 and CDR2: MDHEN and SYDVKM. The CDR3 contains 13 residues. Here the CDR3 reads CASSLRDRGTQYF. In DNA form, the CDR3 reads TGTGCCAGCAGTTTACGGGACCGAGGGACCCAGTACTTC. Based on the CDR3 plus reference TRBV28 and TRBJ2-5, the full variable domain is DVKVTQSSRYLVKRTGEKVFLECVQDMDHENMFWYRQDPGLGLRLIYFSYDVKMKEKGDIPEGYSVSREKKERFSLILESASTNQTSMYLCASSLRDRGTQYFGPGTRLLVL.

The genes are TRBV6-2 or TRBV6-3 and TRBJ2-5; 10 nucleotides line up with TRBD1. CDR3 size: 13 residues. Per germline, CDR1 MNHEY and CDR2 SVGEGT. The J segment lost 7 bases and the V segment lost 7 bases, leaving 6 bases of the junction unmatched. CDR3 residues: CASKDRGQGTQYF. CDR3 DNA: TGTGCCAGCAAAGACAGGGGGCAGGGGACCCAGTACTTC.

The rearrangement links TRBV20-1 to TRBJ2-7; D possibly uses TRBD1 or TRBD2 (6 bases each). Trimming removed 3 bases from V and 2 bases from J, with 26 bases in between. The germline CDR1 and CDR2 sequences are DFQATT and SNEGSKA (reference sequence). This CDR3 has 18 amino acids. Here the CDR3 reads CSARLGLAPPGAAYEQYF. The CDR3 nucleotides are TGCAGTGCTAGGTTGGGACTGGCCCCCCCAGGGGCCGCCTACGAGCAGTACTTC.

This clonotype occurred many times. V gene TRBV5-4 combines with J gene TRBJ2-2, with TRBD1 matching 8 bases. Losses at the gene ends were 4 bases for V and 7 bases for J; bases not matched to a gene: 6. The CDR3 runs to 14 residues. Germline V gives CDR1 SGHNT, CDR2 YYREEE (reference sequence). The CDR3 loop reads CASSRQGLRGELFF. CDR3 nucleotide sequence: TGTGCCAGCAGCAGACAGGGGTTGCGCGGGGAGCTGTTTTTT. Complete variable domain (other parts from reference TRBV5-4 and TRBJ2-2): ETGVTQSPTHLIKTRGQQVTLRCSSQSGHNTVSWYQQALGQGPQFIFQYYREEENGRGNFPPRFSGLQFPNYSSELNVNALELDDSALYLCASSRQGLRGELFFGEGSRLTVL.

The chain has TRBV20-1 and TRBJ1-6; no reliable D call. With 3 bases removed from V and 6 bases from J, the gap between germline ends came to 15 bases. This CDR3 comprises 15 residues. Germline lookup yields CDR1 DFQATT and CDR2 SNEGSKA (reference sequence). The CDR3 is CSARWRERPNSPLHF. CDR3 DNA sequence: TGCAGTGCTAGGTGGAGGGAGCGTCCTAATTCACCCCTCCACTTT.

A note on this clonotype: The germline gene is not matched at one end of the junction; a read error may be the cause. The gene calls are TRBV7-8 and TRBJ2-5, with TRBD2 identical over 11 bases. The CDR3 is 15 amino acids. Germline CDR1 is SGHVS and CDR2 is FQNEAQ. CDR3 DNA sequence: TGCGCCAGCAGCTCTAGCGGGGGGCAGTTTGAGGCCCAGTACTTC. It yields the protein CASSSSGGQFEAQYF.

Details on this clonotype: Lacking the conserved final phenylalanine or tryptophan, this CDR3 likely reflects a read error. This rearrangement joins TRBV7-3 to TRBJ1-1; D is undetermined. Germline CDR1 is SGHTA and CDR2 is FQGTGA. The CDR3 contains 12 residues. The CDR3 here is CTSSSGHTEAFS. In nucleotides, the CDR3 is TGTACCAGCAGCTCCGGACACACTGAAGCTTTCTCT.

This clonotype was counted many times. The rearrangement links TRBV6-5 to TRBJ1-3; D ambiguous. With 7 bases removed from V and 0 bases from J, the gap between germline ends came to 13 bases. This CDR3 is built from 15 residues. Germline values: CDR1 MNHEY, CDR2 SVGAGI. The CDR3 DNA sequence: TGTGCCAGCATCAAAGACGGGTACTCTGGAAACACCATATATTTT. Its protein is CASIKDGYSGNTIYF.

V gene TRBV6-1 combines with J gene TRBJ2-7; the match to TRBD1 covers 9 bases. V shed 7 bases, J shed 3 bases, and the junction held 10 bases outside the gene matches. CDR1 is MNHNS and CDR2 is SASEGT in the germline V gene. The length of the CDR3 is 15 residues. The CDR3 bases are TGTGCCAGCAACCATATGGGGACAGGGCTCTACGAGCAGTACTTC. It yields the protein CASNHMGTGLYEQYF.

There are many counts of this clonotype. The genes are TRBV19 and TRBJ1-1; D gene ambiguous. Germline CDR1 LNHDA, CDR2 SQIVND (reference sequence). This CDR3 has 13 residues. Trimming left V 5 bases short and J 8 bases short, with 15 bases between. For the CDR3, the DNA is TGTGCCAGTAGTCCCGACCGGACCAGGGAAGCTTTCTTT. It is translated as CASSPDRTREAFF.

The chain recombines TRBV4-1 with TRBJ2-6; TRBD1 aligns across 11 bases. There are 16 residues in the CDR3. Germline trimming cut 4 bases from V and 3 bases from J; bases unmatched to any gene: 2. Germline assignment: CDR1 MGHRA and CDR2 YSYEKL. The CDR3 bases are TGCGCCAGCAGCCTGGACAGGGGGCGTGGGGCCAACGTCCTGACTTTC. Its translation is CASSLDRGRGANVLTF.

V usage is TRBV10-3 and J usage is TRBJ1-1, with D perhaps matching TRBD1 (5 bases). Trimming took 4 bases from V and 3 from J, leaving 9 bases between them. CDR3 size: 13 residues. CDR1 is ENHRY and CDR2 is SYGVKD in the germline V gene. The CDR3 DNA reads as TGTGCCATCAGTGGGGGGATGGACACTGAAGCTTTCTTT. Encoded protein: CAISGGMDTEAFF.

This clonotype was detected many times. The rearrangement uses TRBV28 and TRBJ2-2; D may be TRBD1 (5 bases). The CDR3 covers 13 residues. Germline V CDR1 and CDR2: MDHEN, SYDVKM. V was pared by 3 bases and J by 7 bases, with 9 bases between. CDR3 in DNA: TGTGCCAGCAGTTTCAGGGATAACGGGGAGCTGTTTTTT. The encoded protein is CASSFRDNGELFF.

This clonotype was seen a single time. The J gene is TRBJ1-5, the V gene TRBV24-1; 9 nucleotides align to TRBD1. Germline V lookup: CDR1 KGHDR, CDR2 SFDVKD. Losses at the gene ends were 3 bases for V and 6 bases for J; bases not matched to a gene: 11. The CDR3 totals 17 residues. The CDR3 reads CATSDPPRQGVIQPQHF. CDR3 in DNA: TGTGCCACCAGTGATCCTCCGAGACAGGGGGTGATTCAGCCCCAGCATTTT.

This chain uses TRBV2 with TRBJ2-5; D is unresolved. Germline assignment: CDR1 SNHLY and CDR2 FYNNEI. The CDR3 loop spans 11 amino acids. Trimming took 4 bases from V and 5 from J, leaving 5 bases between them. The CDR3 loop is CASSVKETQYF. The DNA of the CDR3 is TGTGCCAGCAGTGTTAAGGAGACCCAGTACTTC.

This clonotype has ten or more counts. V is TRBV28 and J is TRBJ1-2; TRBD1 agrees at 8 bases. V was clipped by 8 bases and J by 7 bases; unmatched bases: 9. In germline, CDR1 is MDHEN, CDR2 SYDVKM. This CDR3 has 13 residues. CDR3 region: CASDWDRRGGYTF. The CDR3 DNA follows: TGTGCCAGCGACTGGGACAGGAGGGGTGGCTACACCTTC.

This chain uses TRBV7-8 with TRBJ1-3, with D possibly TRBD1 on 6 matching bases. The V end was cut by 5 bases, the J end by 9 bases, with 20 bases between. Germline CDR1 and CDR2: SGHVS and FQNEAQ. CDR3 length: 15 amino acids. The CDR3 coding sequence is TGTGCCAGCAGCATCGGACAGTCCTCAGCGGGCACCATATATTTT. Its protein is CASSIGQSSAGTIYF.